These 11 T cell receptor beta chains came from one sample sequenced in a study of neurological immune-mediated disorders. TCRdb redid the calling of the 5' RACE reads with MiXCR, one entry per CDR3 protein. The data show roughly 56,000 distinct CDR3 sequences, about 10% seen once. The sequenced material came from PBMCs. The receptors derive from a man between 60 and 75 years old in good health.

This clonotype has a count of ten or more. This chain uses TRBV7-2 with TRBJ1-6; TRBD1 matches 7 bases. The V and J ends lost 4 bases and 9 bases, in that order; junction bases with no gene match: 6. Germline CDR1 and CDR2: SGHTA and FQGNSA. The CDR3 is made up of 14 amino acids. CDR3 region: CASSSTGDLSPLHF. CDR3 coding DNA: TGTGCCAGCAGCTCAACAGGGGACCTTTCACCCCTCCACTTT.

This clonotype was found many times. V usage is TRBV28 and J usage is TRBJ2-7; a weak D match, TRBD1 (5 bases). Germline values: CDR1 MDHEN, CDR2 SYDVKM. The ends were cut back, 2 bases at V and 7 bases at J, with 12 bases in the middle. The CDR3 extends over 13 amino acids. The CDR3 loop reads CASSLPGLGEQYF. CDR3 nucleotide sequence: TGTGCCAGCAGTTTACCAGGGTTAGGAGAGCAGTACTTC. Combining the CDR3 with reference TRBV28 and TRBJ2-7 gives the whole variable domain DVKVTQSSRYLVKRTGEKVFLECVQDMDHENMFWYRQDPGLGLRLIYFSYDVKMKEKGDIPEGYSVSREKKERFSLILESASTNQTSMYLCASSLPGLGEQYFGPGTRLTVT.

This clonotype was seen ten or more times. The chain recombines TRBV27 with TRBJ2-7; maybe TRBD2 (6 bases). Per the germline V gene, CDR1 is MNHEY and CDR2 is SMNVEV (reference sequence). This CDR3 has 14 residues. V was pared by 3 bases and J by 1 base, with 10 bases between. As DNA, the CDR3 is TGTGCCAGCAGTTTCGGGAGCATGTCCTACGAGCAGTACTTC. Its protein product is CASSFGSMSYEQYF.

At least ten counts were recorded for this clonotype. CDR3 amino acids: CATSIRLAGGNEQFF. CDR3 nucleotides: TGTGCCACCAGCATCAGACTAGCGGGGGGTAATGAGCAGTTCTTC. The chain carries TRBV15 and TRBJ2-1; 13 bases map to TRBD2. This CDR3 is built from 15 residues. Germline trimming cut 4 bases from V and 7 bases from J; bases unmatched to any gene: 4. Germline CDR1 reads LNHNV; CDR2 reads YYDKDF (reference sequence). Variable domain in full (rest from reference TRBV15 and TRBJ2-1): DAMVIQNPRYQVTQFGKPVTLSCSQTLNHNVMYWYQQKSSQAPKLLFHYYDKDFNNEADTPDNFQSRRPNTSFCFLDIRSPGLGDTAMYLCATSIRLAGGNEQFFGPGTRLTVL.

This clonotype showed up many times. The genes are TRBV7-2 and TRBJ1-1; maybe TRBD1 (6 bases). V was trimmed by 2 bases and J by 5 bases, leaving 12 bases between them. CDR1 and CDR2 from the germline V gene are SGHTA and FQGNSA. CDR3 size: 14 residues. In nucleotides, the CDR3 is TGTGCCAGCAGCTTAAGGGGGAGGGGAACTGAAGCTTTCTTT. Its translation is CASSLRGRGTEAFF. Variable domain in full (rest from reference TRBV7-2 and TRBJ1-1): GAGVSQSPSNKVTEKGKDVELRCDPISGHTALYWYRQSLGQGLEFLIYFQGNSAPDKSGLPSDRFSAERTGGSVSTLTIQRTQQEDSAVYLCASSLRGRGTEAFFGQGTRLTVV.

This clonotype showed up many times. The rearrangement uses TRBV7-2 and TRBJ2-5; 7 bases align to TRBD1. Germline CDR1 reads SGHTA; CDR2 reads FQGNSA. Trimming cost V 3 bases and J 4 bases; bases outside gene matches: 2. This CDR3 spans 13 amino acids. This chain's CDR3 is CASSLDRRETQYF. The CDR3 DNA follows: TGTGCCAGCAGCTTGGACAGGAGAGAGACCCAGTACTTC.

This clonotype occurred many times. This sequence joins TRBV5-5 and TRBJ1-6; 10 nucleotides match TRBD1. The V segment lost 4 bases and the J segment 1 base; nucleotides outside the gene matches: 8. The CDR3 sequence is 18 residues long. The germline gives CDR1 SGHKS, CDR2 YYEKEE (reference sequence). CDR3 region: CASSPGQGMFSYNSPLHF. The CDR3 DNA follows: TGTGCCAGCAGCCCGGGACAGGGGATGTTTTCCTATAATTCACCCCTCCACTTT. Full variable domain (outside the CDR3, taken from reference TRBV5-5 and TRBJ1-6): DAGVTQSPTHLIKTRGQQVTLRCSPISGHKSVSWYQQVLGQGPQFIFQYYEKEERGRGNFPDRFSARQFPNYSSELNVNALLLGDSALYLCASSPGQGMFSYNSPLHFGNGTRLTVT.

This clonotype was recorded at least ten times. In nucleotides, the CDR3 is TGTGCCAGCAGCTCGGGACTAGCGGGGGGGGCGGAGACCCAGTACTTC. Translation: CASSSGLAGGAETQYF. This rearrangement joins TRBV7-3 to TRBJ2-5; 16 positions match TRBD2. Germline CDR1 and CDR2: SGHTA and FQGTGA. The trim removed 4 bases at V and 5 bases at J, leaving 4 bases unmatched. The CDR3 has 16 residues.

The rearrangement joins TRBV11-2 to TRBJ2-7; the D is unclear. This CDR3 has 13 amino acids. V was shortened by 5 bases and J by 0 bases, with 8 bases between the two germline ends. CDR1 and CDR2 (germline): SGHAT, FQNNGV. As DNA, the CDR3 is TGTGCCAGCAGCCCCTTCCTCTCCTACGAGCAGTACTTC. It specifies CASSPFLSYEQYF.

This clonotype has at least ten counts. This rearrangement joins TRBV6-6 to TRBJ2-3; tentatively, D is TRBD1 or TRBD2 (7 bases each). The V end was cut by 7 bases, the J end by 1 base, with 15 bases between. Looked up from germline, CDR1 is MNHNY and CDR2 is SVGAGI (reference sequence). The CDR3 sequence is 15 residues long. The CDR3 nucleotides read TGTGCCAGCACCGACAGGGAGGGACGCACAGATACGCAGTATTTT. It yields the protein CASTDREGRTDTQYF.

This clonotype was seen at least ten times. In DNA, the CDR3 is TGTGCCAGCAGCGTAGGGACAACCTATAATTCACCCCTCCACTTT. Protein sequence: CASSVGTTYNSPLHF. The chain links TRBV9 to TRBJ1-6, with a possible D match to TRBD1 (5 bases). Germline V CDR1 and CDR2: SGDLS, YYNGEE. The CDR3 runs to 15 residues. Trimming removed 0 bases at V and 2 bases at J, with 6 bases between.